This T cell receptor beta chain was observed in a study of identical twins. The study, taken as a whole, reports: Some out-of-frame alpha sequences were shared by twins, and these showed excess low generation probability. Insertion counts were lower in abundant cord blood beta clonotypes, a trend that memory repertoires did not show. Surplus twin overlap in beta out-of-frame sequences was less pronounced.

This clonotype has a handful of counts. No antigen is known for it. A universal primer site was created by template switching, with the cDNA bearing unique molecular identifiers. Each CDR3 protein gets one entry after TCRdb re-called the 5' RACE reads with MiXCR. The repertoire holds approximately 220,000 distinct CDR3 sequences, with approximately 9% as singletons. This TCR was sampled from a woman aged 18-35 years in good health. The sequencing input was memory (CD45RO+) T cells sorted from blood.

The CDR3, as DNA: TGCAGCGTTGGGGGGGTCGGCGGGCAGTACTTC. As protein: CSVGGVGGQYF. This chain links TRBV29-1 with TRBJ2-7; tentatively, D is TRBD2 (6 bases). Germline CDR1 and CDR2: SQVTM and ANQGSEA. The CDR3 is made up of 11 amino acids. V was shortened by 4 bases and J by 9 bases, with 13 bases between the two germline ends.